A selection of T cell receptor beta chains follows, all from one sample in a study of early T cells in non-severe SARS-CoV-2 infection. TCRdb re-analysed the 5' RACE reads in MiXCR, keeping a single row per CDR3 protein. The sample has roughly 58,000 distinct CDR3 sequences, 6.2% seen once. The specimen was whole blood. These receptors all come from an adult who was a healthcare worker with PCR-confirmed SARS-CoV-2 infection or an uninfected control (not recorded which). Each CDR3 is given with its conserved first and last residue. The order of the fields is V gene, D gene, J gene, clone size, CDR3 protein, CDR3 DNA. A D gene is named only where the DNA matches it firmly. Only some rows state a clone size, as once, few, many or a class for expanded clones.

>TRBV6-2/TRBV6-3|-|TRBJ1-2|many
CASSYSGRRQFYGYTF
TGTGCCAGCAGTTACTCCGGGAGACGACAGTTCTATGGCTACACCTTC
>TRBV19|-|TRBJ1-2|many
CASSGRKTNYGYTF
TGTGCCAGTAGTGGCAGAAAGACTAACTATGGCTACACCTTC
>TRBV2|TRBD1|TRBJ1-5|-
CASSTGGMKPQHF
TGTGCCAGCAGCACAGGGGGGATGAAGCCCCAGCATTTT
>TRBV25-1|-|TRBJ1-6|-
CASGRGNSPLHF
TGTGCCAGCGGGCGGGGTAATTCACCCCTCCACTTT
>TRBV20-1|-|TRBJ2-3|many
CSARESERRTDTQYF
TGCAGTGCTAGAGAAAGCGAACGCCGCACAGATACGCAGTATTTT
>TRBV20-1|TRBD2|TRBJ2-1|many
CSARDDGGGLDEQFF
TGCAGTGCTAGAGATGATGGCGGGGGGCTGGATGAGCAGTTCTTC
>TRBV5-1|TRBD2|TRBJ2-3|-
CASSATLAGGRVDTQYF
TGCGCCAGCAGCGCAACACTAGCGGGGGGCCGGGTAGATACGCAGTATTTT
>TRBV27|-|TRBJ2-2|many
CASSLSSLNTGELFF
TGTGCCAGCAGTTTATCCTCTCTGAACACCGGGGAGCTGTTTTTT
>TRBV3-1|TRBD2|TRBJ2-3|few
CASSPFSGGGADTQYF
TGTGCCAGCAGCCCCTTCTCCGGCGGGGGAGCAGATACGCAGTATTTT
>TRBV7-9|TRBD1|TRBJ2-5|many
CASSFGQGATLTTQYF
TGTGCCAGCAGCTTCGGACAGGGGGCCACTTTGACGACCCAGTACTTC
>TRBV7-2|-|TRBJ1-2|many
CASSLQSGANYGYTF
TGTGCCAGCAGCTTACAGTCGGGGGCAAACTATGGCTACACCTTC
>TRBV18|-|TRBJ2-7|many
CASSPGTAYEQYF
TGTGCCAGCTCACCAGGGACCGCCTACGAGCAGTACTTC
>TRBV25-1|-|TRBJ2-5|many
CASRQLSQETQYF
TGTGCCAGCAGACAGCTCAGCCAAGAGACCCAGTACTTC
>TRBV7-2|-|TRBJ1-6|few
CASRSIPDSPLHF
TGTGCCAGCAGATCAATTCCCGATTCACCCCTCCACTTT
>TRBV15|-|TRBJ2-3|many
CATSRAISGTDTQYF
TGTGCCACCAGCAGGGCAATTTCTGGCACAGATACGCAGTATTTT
>TRBV7-9|-|TRBJ2-7|many
CASSLGPVIAYEQYF
TGTGCCAGCAGCTTAGGTCCCGTGATCGCCTACGAGCAGTACTTC
>TRBV7-8|-|TRBJ1-1|many
CASSLAQPHMNTEAFF
TGTGCCAGCAGCTTAGCGCAGCCCCACATGAACACTGAAGCTTTCTTT
>TRBV20-1|-|TRBJ2-5|many
CSARGHLGETQYF
TGCAGTGCTAGAGGACACCTCGGGGAGACCCAGTACTTC
>TRBV5-1|TRBD2|TRBJ2-1|many
CASSDVAGGNEQFF
TGCGCCAGCTCCGACGTAGCGGGGGGAAATGAGCAGTTCTTC
>TRBV19|-|TRBJ2-3|-
CASSTPGTTPDTQYF
TGTGCCAGTAGTACACCAGGGACAACCCCAGATACGCAGTATTTT
>TRBV18|-|TRBJ1-1|many
CASSPVRVRLGGTEAFF
TGTGCCAGCTCACCCGTCCGGGTTCGTCTCGGGGGGACTGAAGCTTTCTTT
>TRBV20-1|TRBD2|TRBJ2-5|few
CSASRRGGYQETQYF
TGCAGTGCTAGTAGGCGGGGGGGGTACCAAGAGACCCAGTACTTC
>TRBV20-1|TRBD2|TRBJ2-3|many
CSARDNIAGGISNTQYF
TGCAGTGCTAGAGATAACATAGCGGGGGGTATTTCAAATACGCAGTATTTT
>TRBV20-1|-|TRBJ2-3|-
CSAPRTSTDTQYF
TGCAGTGCCCCACGGACGAGCACAGATACGCAGTATTTT
>TRBV6-5|-|TRBJ2-3|few
CASSDRQGTQYF
TGTGCCAGCAGTGACAGGCAAGGGACGCAGTATTTT
>TRBV10-1|TRBD1|TRBJ1-4|-
CASSESTGGGEKLFF
TGCGCCAGCAGTGAGTCGACAGGGGGCGGTGAAAAACTGTTTTTT
>TRBV24-1|-|TRBJ2-1|many
CATSDWLGNEQFF
TGTGCCACCAGTGATTGGCTAGGTAATGAGCAGTTCTTC
>TRBV10-2|-|TRBJ1-5|few
CASSDQTGTNQPQHF
TGCGCCAGCAGTGACCAGACAGGTACCAATCAGCCCCAGCATTTT
>TRBV7-2|TRBD1|TRBJ2-1|many
CASSLRQGQNEQFF
TGTGCCAGCAGCCTAAGACAGGGGCAAAATGAGCAGTTCTTC
>TRBV10-1|TRBD1|TRBJ1-6|many
CASRGQGIRSPLHF
TGCGCCAGCCGAGGACAGGGTATTCGTTCACCCCTCCACTTT
>TRBV29-1|-|TRBJ2-7|many
CSVTGGYEQYF
TGCAGCGTTACCGGGGGCTACGAGCAGTACTTC
>TRBV20-1|-|TRBJ2-1|many
CSASLTQNEQFF
TGCAGTGCTAGTCTTACGCAGAATGAGCAGTTCTTC
>TRBV5-1|-|TRBJ2-7|-
CASSFSGTVSSYEQYF
TGCGCCAGCAGCTTTTCCGGGACGGTGAGCTCCTACGAGCAGTACTTC
>TRBV10-1|TRBD1|TRBJ2-7|-
CASISDRGHPYEQYF
TGCGCCAGCATATCGGACAGGGGGCATCCCTACGAGCAGTACTTC
>TRBV10-3|-|TRBJ1-4|many
CAISERAPSQGEKLFF
TGTGCCATCAGTGAGCGGGCGCCTAGTCAGGGTGAAAAACTGTTTTTT
>TRBV15|TRBD2|TRBJ2-7|-
CATQSEGGDEQYF
TGTGCCACCCAATCCGAGGGAGGGGACGAGCAGTACTTC
>TRBV20-1|-|TRBJ2-5|many
CSAGDQQETQYF
TGCAGTGCTGGAGACCAGCAAGAGACCCAGTACTTC
>TRBV6-2/TRBV6-3|TRBD2|TRBJ2-3|many
CASSYSAGGTDTQYF
TGTGCCAGCAGTTACTCAGCGGGGGGCACAGATACGCAGTATTTT
>TRBV29-1|-|TRBJ1-2|few
CSVWGGLGNGYTF
TGCAGCGTTTGGGGGGGGCTGGGGAATGGCTACACCTTC